Described below is a single T cell receptor (beta chain) sequence and its context. Its antigen is undetermined. The germline CDR1 and CDR2 sequences are ENHRY and SYGVKD. The CDR3 runs 15 residues. Unmatched junction bases numbered 5, after V lost 3 bases and J lost 4 bases. This entry belongs to a study of shared clonotypes between healthy human individuals. Repertoires were generated with immunoSEQ multiplex PCR, while TCRdb's copy carries only in-frame clones and drops some. Of about 820,000 clones listed, more than 85% are singletons. Study-wide findings and caveats: Generally, naive subsets came out with larger estimated richness than memory subsets.

It was CD45RO-negative cells, positively selected for CCR7, that made up naive CD8 cells, with terminally differentiated effector memory CD45RA+ cells excluded. This clonotype was sampled from a young man in good health. The chain joins TRBV10-3 to TRBJ2-1; TRBD1 agrees at 8 bases. The material sequenced was naive CD8+ T cells sorted from blood. The CDR3 here is CAISEPGQEYNEQFF. In nucleotides, the CDR3 is TGTGCCATCAGTGAACCGGGACAGGAATACAATGAGCAGTTCTTC.